This T cell receptor (beta chain) came from a study of monozygotic twins with inflammatory bowel disease. Study observations and caveats: Other individuals had fewer clonotypes in common with IBD patients than with healthy twins, especially with disease activity. Different T cell subtypes could not be distinguished.

About this clonotype itself: Its antigen is undetermined.

Each of the TCR libraries took around 3.5 ug of total RNA. TCRdb reprocessed the 5' RACE reads and keeps a single row for each CDR3 protein, giving no DNA. The listing contains more than 110,000 distinct CDR3 sequences. The CDR3 length is 14 residues. CDR1 and CDR2 (germline): SGHNT, YENEEA. This sequence originates from a human donor with ulcerative colitis or Crohn's disease, or a healthy co-twin of an affected twin (not recorded which). The sample taken for sequencing was blood. V gene TRBV11-3 combines with J gene TRBJ2-3; TCRdb names TRBD1, which stays unverified in the absence of DNA. The CDR3 sequence is CASSLFGATDTQYF. The full variable domain, with the rest looked up from reference TRBV11-3 and TRBJ2-3, is EAGVVQSPRYKIIEKKQPVAFWCNPISGHNTLYWYLQNLGQGPELLIRYENEEAVDDSQLPKDRFSAERLKGVDSTLKIQPAELGDSAVYLCASSLFGATDTQYFGPGTRLTVL.